These 30 T cell receptor beta chains were sequenced from one sample in a study of T cells after yellow fever vaccination. TCRdb independently ran MiXCR on the 5' RACE reads; one entry per CDR3 protein. The sample shows roughly 330,000 distinct CDR3 sequences, 6.8% of them seen only once. The material was PBMCs, obtained more than 35 days after the first yellow fever vaccination. All receptors derive from a man aged 18-30 years who received the YFV17D yellow fever vaccine.

This clonotype was seen a few times. The junction does not match germline at one end; this may be a read error. The V gene is TRBV5-4, the J gene TRBJ2-6, with 8 bases fitting TRBD2. Germline values: CDR1 SGHNT, CDR2 YYREEE (reference sequence). This CDR3 is built from 14 residues. CDR3 sequence (DNA): TGTGCCAGCAGCTTGGCCGGGGGGGCCAGCGTCCTGACTTTC. Amino acids: CASSLAGGASVLTF.

V and J are TRBV6-4 and TRBJ2-5; D unclear. The V and J ends lost 6 bases and 4 bases respectively, with 6 bases between them. There are 11 residues in the CDR3. Per the germline V gene, CDR1 is MRHNA and CDR2 is SNTAGT. This chain's CDR3 is CASSPPETQYF. CDR3 bases: TGTGCCAGCAGCCCCCCAGAGACCCAGTACTTC.

In its sample, this clonotype was seen a few times. The chain carries TRBV6-1 and TRBJ2-7, with a weak D call TRBD2 (6 bases). Per the germline V gene, CDR1 is MNHNS and CDR2 is SASEGT. CDR3 length equals 13 residues. Trimming took off 6 bases at V and 6 bases at J, with 15 bases between the two ends. The CDR3 region has the DNA TGTGCCAGCAGCAGCGGAGGGGAGATCGAGCAGTACTTC. This translates into CASSSGGEIEQYF.

This clonotype was observed a few times. The rearrangement links TRBV19 to TRBJ1-2; no clear D. Germline V gives CDR1 LNHDA, CDR2 SQIVND (reference sequence). V was cut by 5 bases and J by 8 bases, with 18 bases left in between. The CDR3 extends over 14 amino acids. Written as DNA, the CDR3 is TGTGCCAGTAGTCCCGTCACCGTGGGCGCAGGCTACACCTTC. This sequence encodes CASSPVTVGAGYTF.

This sequence joins TRBV6-6 and TRBJ2-7; TRBD1 might be the D (5 bases). This CDR3 has 12 residues. V was cut by 2 bases and J by 6 bases, with 8 bases left in between. In germline, CDR1 is MNHNY, CDR2 SVGAGI (reference sequence). The CDR3 nucleotides read TGTGCCAGCAGTTACCAGGGCGGCGAGCAGTACTTC. As protein: CASSYQGGEQYF.

The chain joins TRBV7-9 to TRBJ2-1; D uncertain. The germline V gene has CDR1 SEHNR and CDR2 FQNEAQ (reference sequence). Trimming left V 2 bases short and J 0 bases short, with 8 bases between. CDR3 size: 15 residues. The CDR3 loop is CASSLLASSYNEQFF. CDR3 DNA: TGTGCCAGCAGCTTACTGGCCAGCTCCTACAATGAGCAGTTCTTC.

The chain uses TRBV18 and TRBJ1-4; D is uncertain. Per germline, CDR1 KGHSH and CDR2 LQKENI. The CDR3 runs 13 residues. Trimming left V 0 bases short and J 8 bases short, with 7 bases between. CDR3 protein: CASSPPGGEKLFF. As DNA, the CDR3 is TGTGCCAGCTCACCACCAGGAGGGGAAAAACTGTTTTTT.

This clonotype was detected only a few times. The rearrangement uses TRBV7-2 and TRBJ2-2; a weak D match, TRBD1 (7 bases). CDR1 and CDR2 (germline): SGHTA, FQGNSA. The CDR3 is 16 residues long. V was shortened by 5 bases and J by 2 bases, with 15 bases between the two germline ends. The CDR3 bases are TGTGCCAGCAGCCCCCAGGGGGGAGTAAACACCGGGGAGCTGTTTTTT. This codes for CASSPQGGVNTGELFF.

This clonotype was counted at least ten times. The chain uses TRBV6-5 and TRBJ1-4; D not resolved. V shed 3 bases and J shed 3 bases, with 11 bases lying between them. CDR3 length equals 15 residues. Germline CDR1 is MNHEY and CDR2 is SVGAGI. For the CDR3, the DNA is TGTGCCAGCAGTTATTCGGGCTCAGCTAATGAAAAACTGTTTTTT. Its protein is CASSYSGSANEKLFF.

The CDR3 DNA is TGTGCCAGCAGCCTAGGCGATTCACCCCTCCACTTT. Its protein is CASSLGDSPLHF. This sequence joins TRBV7-9 and TRBJ1-6; D is uncertain. The CDR3 totals 12 residues. Deletions cut 5 bases from V and 8 bases from J, with 7 bases between. Germline CDR1 reads SEHNR; CDR2 reads FQNEAQ (reference sequence).

This rearrangement joins TRBV7-3 to TRBJ2-1; D unclear. V lost 4 bases, J lost 3 bases, and 10 bases lay in between. The germline CDR1 and CDR2 sequences are SGHTA and FQGTGA. The CDR3 has 14 residues. The CDR3 sequence: CASSYGFGYNEQFF. The CDR3 DNA sequence: TGTGCCAGCAGCTATGGTTTTGGCTACAATGAGCAGTTCTTC.

There are a few counts of this clonotype. The chain joins TRBV5-1 to TRBJ2-3; D possibly corresponds to TRBD2 (5 bases). Trimming took 0 bases from V and 4 from J, leaving 9 bases between them. Germline CDR1 reads SGHRS; CDR2 reads YFSETQ. The CDR3 is 14 amino acids. CDR3 coding DNA: TGCGCCAGCAGCTTGGAGGCTAGCCCAGATACGCAGTATTTT. Its protein product is CASSLEASPDTQYF.

This clonotype was counted at least ten times. The chain carries TRBV5-6 and TRBJ1-1, with D uncertain. The germline V gene encodes CDR1 SGHDT and CDR2 YYEEEE. The V gene lost 3 bases and the J gene lost 1 base, with 7 bases spanning the gap. The length of the CDR3 is 13 residues. The CDR3 coding sequence is TGTGCCAGCAGCTCCGCGGGGAACACTGAAGCTTTCTTT. Protein: CASSSAGNTEAFF.

This clonotype was observed at least ten times. J is TRBJ2-1 and V is TRBV7-2, with TRBD2 identical over 7 bases. Germline V gene lookup returns CDR1 SGHTA and CDR2 FQGNSA. CDR3 length: 15 amino acids. V shed 1 base and J 3 bases; nucleotides not matched to a gene: 3. CDR3 protein: CASSLVASGYNEQFF. DNA for the CDR3: TGTGCCAGCAGCTTAGTGGCTAGCGGCTACAATGAGCAGTTCTTC.

This clonotype has only a few counts. V gene TRBV6-2 or TRBV6-3 combines with J gene TRBJ2-7; D is unclear. V dropped 8 bases and J dropped 2 bases, with 7 bases sitting between them. Germline lookup yields CDR1 MNHEY and CDR2 SVGEGT. There are 11 residues in the CDR3. DNA of the CDR3: TGTGCCAGCGGTTTACCCTACGAGCAGTACGTC. Translating gives CASGLPYEQYV.

This clonotype appeared a few times. This chain links TRBV7-2 with TRBJ1-1; 7 bases line up with TRBD1. The CDR3 extends over 16 amino acids. Germline CDR1 reads SGHTA; CDR2 reads FQGNSA. The junction had 16 bases not matched to a gene; V was cut back by 5 bases and J by 7 bases. The CDR3 region is CASSLRTGDFRNEAFF. The DNA of the CDR3 is TGTGCCAGCAGCCTACGGACAGGTGACTTTAGGAATGAAGCTTTCTTT.

This clonotype was seen repeatedly, ten times or more. The V and J genes are TRBV20-1 and TRBJ1-6, with D maybe TRBD1 (5 bases). V dropped 5 bases and J dropped 7 bases, with 15 bases sitting between them. This CDR3 comprises 14 residues. Germline CDR1 is DFQATT and CDR2 is SNEGSKA (reference sequence). CDR3 sequence (DNA): TGCAGTGCTCCTAATCCCAGGGACAATTCACCCCTCCACTTT. Translating gives CSAPNPRDNSPLHF.

The chain combines TRBV5-1 with TRBJ1-1, with D perhaps TRBD1 (6 bases). CDR3 size: 16 residues. Germline V gives CDR1 SGHRS, CDR2 YFSETQ. V lost 5 bases and J lost 0, with 17 bases in between. The CDR3 bases are TGCGCCAGCAGAAAAGATGCGACAGGCATGAACACTGAAGCTTTCTTT. It translates to CASRKDATGMNTEAFF.

The chain uses TRBV7-9 and TRBJ2-3; perhaps TRBD2 as D (6 bases). Germline V lookup: CDR1 SEHNR, CDR2 FQNEAQ (reference sequence). This CDR3 has 14 amino acids. V was trimmed by 3 bases and J by 6 bases, leaving 13 bases between them. The CDR3 nucleotides are TGTGCCAGCAGCTTCTTGGAGGGTCCGGATACGCAGTATTTT. Translating it yields CASSFLEGPDTQYF.

The chain recombines TRBV20-1 with TRBJ2-3; D may be TRBD1 (6 bases). Germline assignment: CDR1 DFQATT and CDR2 SNEGSKA (reference sequence). Trimming removed 5 bases from V and 0 bases from J, with 12 bases in between. CDR3 length: 14 residues. DNA for the CDR3: TGCAGTGCTTATGGGACATATAGCACAGATACGCAGTATTTT. Protein product: CSAYGTYSTDTQYF.

V usage is TRBV5-1 and J usage is TRBJ2-2; D tentatively reads TRBD1 or TRBD2 (5 bases each). The CDR3 contains 17 residues. V was trimmed by 4 bases and J by 2 bases, leaving 18 bases between them. CDR1 is SGHRS and CDR2 is YFSETQ in the germline V gene. The CDR3 DNA sequence: TGCGCCAGCAGCGCCCTCTACTCCGGGGCTAACACCGGGGAGCTGTTTTTT. It yields the protein CASSALYSGANTGELFF.

This clonotype was observed many times. V and J are TRBV6-5 and TRBJ1-1; 8 nucleotides line up with TRBD1. V lost 2 bases and J lost 5; bases outside the gene matches: 4. From germline, CDR1 is MNHEY and CDR2 SVGAGI. The CDR3 contains 14 residues. Here the CDR3 reads CASSYHGTGTEAFF. The DNA for the CDR3 is TGTGCCAGCAGTTACCACGGGACAGGAACTGAAGCTTTCTTT.

In this sample, this clonotype turned up a few times. This chain links TRBV28 with TRBJ1-2; 7 nucleotides agree with TRBD1. There are 12 residues in the CDR3. The J segment lost 7 bases and the V segment lost 6 bases, leaving 5 bases of the junction unmatched. CDR1 and CDR2 (germline): MDHEN, SYDVKM. CDR3 nucleotides: TGTGCCAGCAGCCGGGGACAGTCTGGCTACACCTTC. The encoded protein is CASSRGQSGYTF.

The genes are TRBV12-3 or TRBV12-4 and TRBJ2-3; the D call may be TRBD1 or TRBD2 (5 bases each). CDR3 size: 15 residues. Trimming stripped 1 base from V and 2 bases from J, with 10 bases between. The CDR3 spells CASSLGDRFTDTQYF. CDR3 sequence (DNA): TGTGCCAGCAGTTTAGGGGACCGATTCACAGATACGCAGTATTTT.

This chain links TRBV5-1 with TRBJ2-1; TRBD1 is a possible D gene (5 bases). Germline CDR1 SGHRS, CDR2 YFSETQ. The CDR3 spans 14 residues. Trimming stripped 1 base from V and 7 bases from J, with 12 bases between. The CDR3 loop reads CASSLQDNLNEQFF. CDR3 coding DNA: TGCGCCAGCAGCTTGCAGGACAACCTTAATGAGCAGTTCTTC.

The rearrangement links TRBV15 to TRBJ2-5; D unresolved. The V gene lost 0 bases and the J gene lost 5 bases, with 10 bases spanning the gap. CDR1 and CDR2 from the germline V gene are LNHNV and YYDKDF (reference sequence). The CDR3 totals 14 residues. The CDR3 DNA reads as TGTGCCACCAGCAGAGATCTTGCCGTCGAGACCCAGTACTTC. Translating gives CATSRDLAVETQYF. The whole variable domain, filled in from reference TRBV15 and TRBJ2-5, reads DAMVIQNPRYQVTQFGKPVTLSCSQTLNHNVMYWYQQKSSQAPKLLFHYYDKDFNNEADTPDNFQSRRPNTSFCFLDIRSPGLGDTAMYLCATSRDLAVETQYFGPGTRLLVL.

This clonotype was found many times. The CDR3 reads CASSYSETQYF. The CDR3 DNA reads TGTGCCAGCAGTTACTCGGAGACCCAGTACTTC. The genes are TRBV6-5 and TRBJ2-5; D unresolved. The CDR3 is made up of 11 amino acids. Germline lookup yields CDR1 MNHEY and CDR2 SVGAGI. With 0 bases removed from V and 5 bases from J, the gap between germline ends came to 1 base.

The chain is built from TRBV5-1 and TRBJ2-3; D unresolved. The CDR3 is made up of 15 amino acids. With 0 bases removed from V and 2 bases from J, the gap between germline ends came to 10 bases. CDR1 is SGHRS and CDR2 is YFSETQ in the germline V gene. CDR3 bases: TGCGCCAGCAGCTTGGCCGGAAAGGTCACAGATACGCAGTATTTT. It yields the protein CASSLAGKVTDTQYF.

This clonotype was picked up a small number of times. The V gene is TRBV20-1, the J gene TRBJ2-1, with TRBD1 matching over 8 bases. In germline, CDR1 is DFQATT, CDR2 SNEGSKA (reference sequence). CDR3 length equals 12 residues. With V trimmed by 5 bases and J by 7 bases, 4 bases remained unmatched. CDR3 nucleotides: TGCAGTGCTTCGCAGGGGGCTAATGAGCAGTTCTTC. Its protein product is CSASQGANEQFF.

This clonotype was observed at least ten times. The rearrangement joins TRBV5-1 to TRBJ2-7; TRBD2 agrees at 9 bases. Unmatched junction bases numbered 0, after V lost 3 bases and J lost 2 bases. The CDR3 is made up of 13 amino acids. Germline CDR1 and CDR2: SGHRS and YFSETQ. The chain's CDR3 is CASSSSGAYEQYF. CDR3 sequence (DNA): TGCGCCAGCAGCTCTAGCGGGGCCTACGAGCAGTACTTC.